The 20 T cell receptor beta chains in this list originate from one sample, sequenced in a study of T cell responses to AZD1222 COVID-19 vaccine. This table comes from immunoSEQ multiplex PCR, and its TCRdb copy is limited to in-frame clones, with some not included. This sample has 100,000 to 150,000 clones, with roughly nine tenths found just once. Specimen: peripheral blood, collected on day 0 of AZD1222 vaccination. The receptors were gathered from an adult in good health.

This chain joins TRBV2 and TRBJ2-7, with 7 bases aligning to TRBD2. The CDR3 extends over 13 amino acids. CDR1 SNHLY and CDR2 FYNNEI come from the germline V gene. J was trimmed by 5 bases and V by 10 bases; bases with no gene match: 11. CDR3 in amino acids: CATQLERDHEQYF. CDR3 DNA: TGTGCCACTCAACTCGAGCGGGACCACGAGCAGTACTTC.

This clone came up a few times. The CDR3 DNA sequence: TGTGCCAGCCAAATTTGGACCTCAGCTTATAGCAATCAGCCCCAGCATTTT. Translating gives CASQIWTSAYSNQPQHF. The genes are TRBV6-7 and TRBJ1-5; D not resolved. TRBV6-7 belongs to the ORF category, with a function that is uncertain. The CDR3 is made up of 17 amino acids. Between the trimmed V and J ends, which lost 8 bases and 0 bases, there was a span of 20 bases.

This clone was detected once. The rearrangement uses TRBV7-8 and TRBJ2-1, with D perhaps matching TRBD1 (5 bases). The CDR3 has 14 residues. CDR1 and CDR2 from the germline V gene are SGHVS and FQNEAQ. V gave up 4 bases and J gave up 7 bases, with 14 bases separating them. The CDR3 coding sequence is TGTGCCAGCAGCTCGACACCTGGGGCAAATGAGCAGTTCTTC. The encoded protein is CASSSTPGANEQFF. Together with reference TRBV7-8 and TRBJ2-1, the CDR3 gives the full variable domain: GAGVSQSPRYKVAKRGQDVALRCDPISGHVSLFWYQQALGQGPEFLTYFQNEAQLDKSGLPSDRFFAERPEGSVSTLKIQRTQQEDSAVYLCASSSTPGANEQFFGPGTRLTVL.

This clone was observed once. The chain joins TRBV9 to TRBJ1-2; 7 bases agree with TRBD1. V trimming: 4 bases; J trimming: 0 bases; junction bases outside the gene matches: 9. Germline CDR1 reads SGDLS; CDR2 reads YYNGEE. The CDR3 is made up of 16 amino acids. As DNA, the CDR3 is TGTGCCAGCAGCCCTCAGGGCAGGGGGGCTAACTATGGCTACACCTTC. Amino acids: CASSPQGRGANYGYTF. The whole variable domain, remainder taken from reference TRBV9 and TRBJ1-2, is DSGVTQTPKHLITATGQRVTLRCSPRSGDLSVYWYQQSLDQGLQFLIQYYNGEERAKGNILERFSAQQFPDLHSELNLSSLELGDSALYFCASSPQGRGANYGYTFGSGTRLTVV.

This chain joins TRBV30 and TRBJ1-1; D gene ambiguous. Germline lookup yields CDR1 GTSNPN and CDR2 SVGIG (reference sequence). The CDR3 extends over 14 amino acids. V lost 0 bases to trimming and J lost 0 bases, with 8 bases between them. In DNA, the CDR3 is TGTGCCTGGAGTGTGGCAGGTCTGAACACTGAAGCTTTCTTT. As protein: CAWSVAGLNTEAFF.

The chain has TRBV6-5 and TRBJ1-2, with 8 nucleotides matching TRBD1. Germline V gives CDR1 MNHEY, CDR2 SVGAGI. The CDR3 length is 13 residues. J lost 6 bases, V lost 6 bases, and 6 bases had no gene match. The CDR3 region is CASRDGQGHGYTF. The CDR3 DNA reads TGTGCCAGCAGAGATGGACAGGGCCATGGCTACACCTTC.

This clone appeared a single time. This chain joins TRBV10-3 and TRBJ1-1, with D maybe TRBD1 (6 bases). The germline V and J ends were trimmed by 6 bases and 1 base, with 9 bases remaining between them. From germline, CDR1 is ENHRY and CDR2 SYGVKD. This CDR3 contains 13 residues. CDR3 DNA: TGTGCCATCAGGGGGGCGGGGAACACTGAAGCTTTCTTT. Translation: CAIRGAGNTEAFF.

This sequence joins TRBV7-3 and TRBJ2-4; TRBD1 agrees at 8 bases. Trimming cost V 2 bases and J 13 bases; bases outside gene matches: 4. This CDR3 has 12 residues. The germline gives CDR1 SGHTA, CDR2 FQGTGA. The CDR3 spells CASSLGGQGQYF. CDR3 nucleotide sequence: TGTGCCAGCAGCTTAGGAGGACAGGGACAGTACTTC.

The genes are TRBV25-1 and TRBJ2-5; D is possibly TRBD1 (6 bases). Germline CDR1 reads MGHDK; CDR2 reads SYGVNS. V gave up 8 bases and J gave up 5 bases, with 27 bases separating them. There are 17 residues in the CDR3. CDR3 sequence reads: CASPGPQTGFFLETQYF. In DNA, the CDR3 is TGTGCCAGCCCGGGTCCCCAAACAGGGTTTTTCTTGGAGACCCAGTACTTC.

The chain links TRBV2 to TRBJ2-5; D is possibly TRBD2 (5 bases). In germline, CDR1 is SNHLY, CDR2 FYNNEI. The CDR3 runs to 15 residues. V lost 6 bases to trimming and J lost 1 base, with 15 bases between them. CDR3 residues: CASSRERGTQETQYF. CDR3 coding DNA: TGTGCCAGCAGCCGCGAACGGGGAACCCAAGAGACCCAGTACTTC.

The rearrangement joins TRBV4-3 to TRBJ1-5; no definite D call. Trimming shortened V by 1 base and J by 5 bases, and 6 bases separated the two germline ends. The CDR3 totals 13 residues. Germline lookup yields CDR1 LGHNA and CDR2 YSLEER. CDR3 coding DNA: TGCGCCAGCAGCCAAGTCGGGTATCAGCCCCAGCATTTT. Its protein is CASSQVGYQPQHF.

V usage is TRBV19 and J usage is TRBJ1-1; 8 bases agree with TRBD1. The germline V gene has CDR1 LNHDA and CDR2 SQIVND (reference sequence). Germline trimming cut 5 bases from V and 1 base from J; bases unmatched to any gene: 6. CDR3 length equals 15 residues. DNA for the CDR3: TGTGCCAGTAGTGGGACAGGAGGTGGGAACACTGAAGCTTTCTTT. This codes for CASSGTGGGNTEAFF.

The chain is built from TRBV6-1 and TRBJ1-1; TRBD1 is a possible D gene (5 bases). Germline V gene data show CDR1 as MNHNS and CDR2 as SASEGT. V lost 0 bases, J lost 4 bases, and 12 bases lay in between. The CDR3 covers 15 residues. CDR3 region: CASSEATIGTTEAFF. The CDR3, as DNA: TGTGCCAGCAGTGAAGCGACAATCGGGACCACTGAAGCTTTCTTT.

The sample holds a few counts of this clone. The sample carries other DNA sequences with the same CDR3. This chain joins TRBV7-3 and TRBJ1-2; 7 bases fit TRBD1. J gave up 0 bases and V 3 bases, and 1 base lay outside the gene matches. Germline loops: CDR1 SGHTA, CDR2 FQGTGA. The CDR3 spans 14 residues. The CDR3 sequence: CASSLTGSNYGYTF. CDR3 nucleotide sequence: TGTGCCAGCAGCTTGACAGGGTCTAACTATGGCTACACCTTC.

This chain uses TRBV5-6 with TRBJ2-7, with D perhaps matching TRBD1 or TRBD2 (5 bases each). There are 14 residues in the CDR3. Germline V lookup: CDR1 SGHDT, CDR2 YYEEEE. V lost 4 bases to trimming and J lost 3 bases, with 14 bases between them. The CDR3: CASSRPGRIYEQYF. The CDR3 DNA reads TGTGCCAGCAGCCGGCCGGGACGGATCTACGAGCAGTACTTC.

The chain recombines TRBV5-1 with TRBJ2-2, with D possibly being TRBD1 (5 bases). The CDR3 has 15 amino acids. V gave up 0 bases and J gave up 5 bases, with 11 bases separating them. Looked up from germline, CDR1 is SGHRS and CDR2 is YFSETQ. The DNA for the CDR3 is TGCGCCAGCAGCTTGGATCCAGGGCGGACCGGGGAGCTGTTTTTT. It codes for CASSLDPGRTGELFF.

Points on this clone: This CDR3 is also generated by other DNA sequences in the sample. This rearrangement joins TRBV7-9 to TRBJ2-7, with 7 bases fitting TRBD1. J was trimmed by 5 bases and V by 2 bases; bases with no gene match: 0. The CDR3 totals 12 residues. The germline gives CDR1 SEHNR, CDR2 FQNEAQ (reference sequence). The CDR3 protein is CASSLTGDEQYF. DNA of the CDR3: TGTGCCAGCAGCTTAACAGGGGACGAGCAGTACTTC.

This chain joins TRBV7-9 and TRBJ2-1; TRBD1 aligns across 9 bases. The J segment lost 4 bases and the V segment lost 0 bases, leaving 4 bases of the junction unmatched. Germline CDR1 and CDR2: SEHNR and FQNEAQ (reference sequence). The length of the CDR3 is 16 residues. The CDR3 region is CASSLAGTGLYNEQFF. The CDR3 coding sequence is TGTGCCAGCAGCTTAGCCGGGACAGGGTTATACAATGAGCAGTTCTTC.

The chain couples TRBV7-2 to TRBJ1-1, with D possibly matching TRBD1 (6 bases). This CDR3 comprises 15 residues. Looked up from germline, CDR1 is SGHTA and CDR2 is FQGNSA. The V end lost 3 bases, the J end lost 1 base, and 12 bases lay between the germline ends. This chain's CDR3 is CASSFRTAGNTEAFF. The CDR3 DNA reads TGTGCCAGCAGCTTTCGGACAGCAGGGAACACTGAAGCTTTCTTT.

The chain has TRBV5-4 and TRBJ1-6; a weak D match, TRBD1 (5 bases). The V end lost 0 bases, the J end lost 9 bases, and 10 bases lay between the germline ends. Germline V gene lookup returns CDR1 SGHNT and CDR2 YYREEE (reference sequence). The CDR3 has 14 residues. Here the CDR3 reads CASSLGGWGSPLHF. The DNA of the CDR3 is TGTGCCAGCAGCTTGGGGGGGTGGGGTTCACCCCTCCACTTT.